A single sample is the source of the 2 T cell receptor beta chains below, sequenced in a study of T cells in Graves' hyperthyroidism and ophthalmopathy. Amplification of TCR beta CDR3 regions was performed using RNA transcripts as template. Using the HTBI primer set, a first-round RT-PCR was run on the TCR CDR3. Each CDR3 protein gets one entry after TCRdb re-called the multiplex PCR reads with MiXCR. Of 300,000 to 450,000 distinct CDR3 sequences detected, about 14% appear once; the ten largest clones hold around a fifth. The sequencing sample was made of blood. The receptor set was obtained from a woman under 40 with Graves' ophthalmopathy.

This clonotype was counted at least ten times. The CDR3 region has the DNA TGTGCCAGCAGTTTATTTCAGGGGGAGCAGTACTTC. Its translation: CASSLFQGEQYF. This rearrangement joins TRBV28 to TRBJ2-7; TRBD1 is a possible D gene (6 bases). This CDR3 spans 12 amino acids. Trimming removed 1 base at V and 7 bases at J, with 8 bases between. Germline CDR1 MDHEN, CDR2 SYDVKM.

This clonotype occurred many times. The V call is TRBV27, the J call TRBJ2-1, with 10 bases that match TRBD1. From germline, CDR1 is MNHEY and CDR2 SMNVEV (reference sequence). The CDR3 contains 15 residues. V trimming: 6 bases; J trimming: 2 bases; junction bases outside the gene matches: 4. This chain's CDR3 is CASRPGQGTYNEQFF. CDR3 bases: TGTGCCAGCAGACCGGGACAGGGGACCTACAATGAGCAGTTCTTC.